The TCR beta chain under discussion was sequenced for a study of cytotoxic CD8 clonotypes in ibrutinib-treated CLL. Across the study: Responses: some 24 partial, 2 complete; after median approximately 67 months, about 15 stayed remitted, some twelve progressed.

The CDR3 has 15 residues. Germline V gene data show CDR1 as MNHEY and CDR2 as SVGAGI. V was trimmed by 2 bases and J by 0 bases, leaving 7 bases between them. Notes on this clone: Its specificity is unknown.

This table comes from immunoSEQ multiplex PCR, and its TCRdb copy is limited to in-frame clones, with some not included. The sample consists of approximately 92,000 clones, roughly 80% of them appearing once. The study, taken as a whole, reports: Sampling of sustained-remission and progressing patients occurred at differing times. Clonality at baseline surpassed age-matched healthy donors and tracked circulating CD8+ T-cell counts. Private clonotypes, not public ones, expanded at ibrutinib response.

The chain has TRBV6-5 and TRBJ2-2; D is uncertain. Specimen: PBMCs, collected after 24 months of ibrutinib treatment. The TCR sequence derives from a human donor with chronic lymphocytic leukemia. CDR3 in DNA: TGTGCCAGCAGTTACACCCGGACGAACACCGGGGAGCTGTTTTTT. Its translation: CASSYTRTNTGELFF.